Reported below is one T cell receptor (beta chain). The antigen this receptor binds is unknown. Nothing much larger sits one base from this clone, and base qualities are not available. In Seattle, one collaborating source enrolled patients while the infection was active and tracked those patients longitudinally over the course of disease. Collaborating institutions collected whole blood in K2EDTA tubes following their own protocols. Collaborator samples were shipped for TCRbeta analysis as frozen whole blood, isolated PBMCs, or DNA extracted from either sample type. The immunoSEQ Assay, a bias-controlled multiplex PCR, was used to amplify TCRbeta CDR3 regions from genomic DNA. On the study's bioinformatics: The number of nucleated cells in each sample was estimated from the amplification of reference gene primers within the assay. Sequence reads were collapsed and filtered to measure the absolute abundance of every unique TCRbeta CDR3 rearrangement. Productive Simpson clonality was computed per sample as the square root of Simpson's diversity index over productive rearrangements. TCRdb mirrors the immuneACCESS table, restricted to in-frame sequences. Some clones are absent from its copies; in checked studies, under half trace to an unresolved V gene, and the reason for the others is unknown. The V and J calls and clone size are taken from that table; D and trimming were inferred from the DNA. The sample table shows 300,000 or so clones, and roughly 90% are seen once. The top ten constitute 2.2% of the sample.

The source of the sample is a study of blood T cell repertoires in COVID-19 (TCRdb year 2020). Broadly, across the study: The collaborator samples originated in the United States, Italy and Spain and spanned the acute and convalescent phases of COVID-19. The material from the prospective study consisted of cDNA or gDNA derived from T cells, B-cell-depleted T cells, or PBMCs. The dataset comprised deeply sampled blood TCRbeta repertoires from subjects exposed to, actively infected with, or recovered from COVID-19. The repertoires were made available in a free public database intended to serve as a resource for research on the immune response to SARS-CoV-2. The samples were drawn from the first 160 participants of the ongoing ImmuneRACE study and from 950 to 1,500 subjects provided by 6 global collaborators. Sample metadata almost always included a de-identified subject ID, COVID-19 status, age in years and sex. Where HLA class I and class II types were available, the types were taken from metadata supplied by the sample provider, not from assay-based typing. Summary of the overall study and its limitations: The amount of clinical and demographic metadata varied by source and participant and was provided uncurated.

Sequencing was performed on peripheral blood. The sequence came from a woman in her 30s with COVID-19, enrolled during active disease.

The CDR3 is CSVVARLITDTQYF. DNA sequence: TGCAGCGTTGTTGCGCGACTTATCACAGATACGCAGTATTTT. The chain links TRBV29-1 with TRBJ2-3, with the D gene not clear enough to name. Trimming removed 4 bases from V and 2 bases from J, leaving 13 bases between the germline ends. The CDR3, from cysteine to phenylalanine, totals 14 residues. Here the CDR3 DNA is all that survives: 42 bases in frame from base 1. For CDR1 and CDR2, the germline V gene lists SQVTM and ANQGSEA.